The following is a TCR beta chain sequence with its context. The CDR3 runs 16 residues. The germline V gene has CDR1 MNHEY and CDR2 SMNVEV (reference sequence). V was cut by 5 bases and J by 2 bases, with 18 bases left in between. The data were obtained in a study of control samples from healthy donors and cancer patients. Sequenced by immunoSEQ multiplex PCR; TCRdb stores in-frame clones only, minus some. Found here are about 84,000 clones, approximately 80% of them singletons; the top ten hold around 10%. The chain is built from TRBV27 and TRBJ2-5; D might be TRBD1 (5 bases). Sequences were obtained from PBMCs. The origin of this receptor is a man aged 55-75 years with head and neck cancer. CDR3 region: CASSPRFRQIQETQYF. The CDR3 DNA reads TGTGCCAGCAGTCCCCGCTTCAGACAGATACAAGAGACCCAGTACTTC.